Sequencing of this T cell receptor beta chain was carried out in a study of blood T cell repertoires in COVID-19. Method: immunoSEQ multiplex PCR; TCRdb's copy keeps in-frame clones and lacks some. The sample yields some 60,000 clones, around 67% seen once. The V end lost 3 bases, the J end lost 1 base, and 7 bases lay between the germline ends. Germline assignment: CDR1 SGHTS and CDR2 YDEGEE. The CDR3 consists of 13 residues. This clone has a single count. The material sequenced was peripheral blood. The chain combines TRBV5-8 with TRBJ1-1; a weak D match, TRBD1 (5 bases). The clonotype was recovered from a woman aged 45-65 years with active or convalescent COVID-19. CDR3 nucleotide sequence: TGTGCCAGCAGCTGGAGGGGGAACACTGAAGCTTTCTTT. This translates into CASSWRGNTEAFF.